The 20 T cell receptor beta chains below come from one sample, sequenced in a study of T-cell memory formation after mild COVID-19. MiXCR was run by TCRdb on the 5' RACE reads, yielding one entry per CDR3 protein. This sample has hundreds of thousands of distinct CDR3 sequences, with about 20% found just once. Sequencing used PBMCs or a T cell subset sorted from them (not recorded which). These receptors were obtained from an adult woman who had mild COVID-19 (a few samples of this study predate the infection). Cell type and time point are not known.

The chain couples TRBV2 to TRBJ1-3; D is possibly TRBD1 (5 bases). Trimming shortened V by 3 bases and J by 2 bases, and 8 bases separated the two germline ends. Per germline, CDR1 SNHLY and CDR2 FYNNEI. This CDR3 spans 14 amino acids. CDR3 loop: CASSEGVAGNTIYF. CDR3 nucleotides: TGTGCCAGCAGTGAGGGGGTAGCTGGAAACACCATATATTTT.

This clonotype occurred once. The rearrangement joins TRBV7-9 to TRBJ2-3; maybe TRBD2 (5 bases). The CDR3 loop spans 14 amino acids. The V gene lost 5 bases and the J gene lost 5 bases, with 14 bases spanning the gap. Germline V lookup: CDR1 SEHNR, CDR2 FQNEAQ (reference sequence). The DNA for the CDR3 is TGTGCCAGCAGCCGGACTGAAGGAGGAGATACGCAGTATTTT. Translated, it gives CASSRTEGGDTQYF.

The table lists this clonotype with a few counts. The J gene is TRBJ2-3, the V gene TRBV30; no reliable D call. Germline CDR1 GTSNPN, CDR2 SVGIG (reference sequence). V was cut by 7 bases and J by 0 bases, with 8 bases left in between. This CDR3 is 12 amino acids long. CDR3 amino acids: CASGHSTDTQYF. The CDR3 nucleotides are TGTGCCTCGGGCCACAGCACAGATACGCAGTATTTT. The full variable domain, with the rest looked up from reference TRBV30 and TRBJ2-3, is SQTIHQWPATLVQPVGSPLSLECTVEGTSNPNLYWYRQAAGRGLQLLFYSVGIGQISSEVPQNLSASRPQDRQFILSSKKLLLSDSGFYLCASGHSTDTQYFGPGTRLTVL.

CDR3 in DNA: TGCGCCAGCAGCCACCGGACAGGGCTTAGGCCCTACGAGCAGTACTTC. Protein product: CASSHRTGLRPYEQYF. The chain carries TRBV4-1 and TRBJ2-7; 8 nucleotides align to TRBD1. Germline lookup yields CDR1 MGHRA and CDR2 YSYEKL. The J segment lost 2 bases and the V segment lost 3 bases, leaving 9 bases of the junction unmatched. The CDR3 has 16 amino acids.

The rearrangement uses TRBV12-3 or TRBV12-4 and TRBJ2-1; 9 bases map to TRBD2. V shed 6 bases, J shed 9 bases, and the junction held 12 bases outside the gene matches. There are 15 residues in the CDR3. The CDR3, as DNA: TGTGCCAGCAGCCCGTGGAGCGGGAGGCTGGGTGAGCAGTTCTTC. Amino acid sequence: CASSPWSGRLGEQFF.

The chain employs TRBV4-2 and TRBJ1-3; D is unclear. CDR1 LGHNA and CDR2 YNFKEQ come from the germline V gene. There are 16 residues in the CDR3. With 0 bases removed from V and 1 base from J, the gap between germline ends came to 10 bases. CDR3 coding DNA: TGTGCCAGCAGCCAAGAACTAGGCCTTTCTGGAAACACCATATATTTT. Translating gives CASSQELGLSGNTIYF.

In its sample, this clonotype was seen many times. The CDR3 here is CASSLISADSYEQYF. In nucleotides, the CDR3 is TGTGCCAGCAGTTTGATTTCGGCAGACTCCTACGAGCAGTACTTC. The V gene is TRBV27, the J gene TRBJ2-7; D is ambiguous. With 3 bases removed from V and 0 bases from J, the gap between germline ends came to 12 bases. Germline-derived CDR1 and CDR2 are MNHEY and SMNVEV (reference sequence). The CDR3 covers 15 residues.

The rearrangement uses TRBV10-3 and TRBJ1-1; maybe TRBD1 (6 bases). V dropped 3 bases and J dropped 1 base, with 9 bases sitting between them. Per germline, CDR1 ENHRY and CDR2 SYGVKD. The CDR3 has 14 residues. The CDR3 here is CAISEPGENTEAFF. The CDR3 region has the DNA TGTGCCATCAGTGAACCAGGGGAGAACACTGAAGCTTTCTTT.

The rearrangement links TRBV6-5 to TRBJ2-3; TRBD2 matches 11 bases. V lost 6 bases, J lost 3 bases, and 5 bases stayed unmatched. The germline CDR1 and CDR2 sequences are MNHEY and SVGAGI. The CDR3 covers 15 residues. CDR3 bases: TGTGCCAGCAGACAGGGACTAGCGGTAACAGATACGCAGTATTTT. Translated: CASRQGLAVTDTQYF.

This sequence joins TRBV5-6 and TRBJ2-7; TRBD2 agrees at 9 bases. Germline CDR1 SGHDT, CDR2 YYEEEE. This CDR3 contains 16 residues. Trimming took 1 base from V and 4 from J; bases not matched to a gene: 9. The CDR3 bases are TGTGCCAGCAGCTTGTTTTCTAGCGGGAAGTTGTACGAGCAGTACTTC. Protein sequence: CASSLFSSGKLYEQYF. Full variable domain (remainder filled in from reference TRBV5-6 and TRBJ2-7): DAGVTQSPTHLIKTRGQQVTLRCSPKSGHDTVSWYQQALGQGPQFIFQYYEEEERQRGNFPDRFSGHQFPNYSSELNVNALLLGDSALYLCASSLFSSGKLYEQYFGPGTRLTVT.

This clonotype was observed a few times. This rearrangement joins TRBV9 to TRBJ1-1; D perhaps matches TRBD1 (6 bases). This CDR3 is 15 amino acids long. V lost 3 bases, J lost 9 bases, and 21 bases lay in between. CDR1 and CDR2 (germline): SGDLS, YYNGEE. In DNA, the CDR3 is TGTGCCAGCAGCGGAGGGGGTGAAGGTTGGGGAAAAGCTTTCTTT. It translates to CASSGGGEGWGKAFF.

In this sample, this clonotype turned up a few times. The rearrangement links TRBV5-1 to TRBJ2-3, with D uncertain. V was clipped by 5 bases and J by 2 bases, with 21 bases between them. Germline-derived CDR1 and CDR2 are SGHRS and YFSETQ. This CDR3 spans 17 amino acids. The chain's CDR3 is CASSQAPDTLNTDTQYF. The DNA of the CDR3 is TGCGCCAGCAGTCAGGCCCCAGATACCCTCAACACAGATACGCAGTATTTT. Based on the CDR3 plus reference TRBV5-1 and TRBJ2-3, the full variable domain is KAGVTQTPRYLIKTRGQQVTLSCSPISGHRSVSWYQQTPGQGLQFLFEYFSETQRNKGNFPGRFSGRQFSNSRSEMNVSTLELGDSALYLCASSQAPDTLNTDTQYFGPGTRLTVL.

This clonotype was counted between two and nine times. The chain is built from TRBV6-2 or TRBV6-3 and TRBJ2-1; tentative D call: TRBD2 (5 bases). Trimming removed 2 bases at V and 0 bases at J, with 17 bases between. This CDR3 contains 18 residues. Germline V lookup: CDR1 MNHEY, CDR2 SVGEGT. The CDR3 loop is CASSYGSPGRASYNEQFF. In DNA form, the CDR3 reads TGTGCCAGCAGTTACGGAAGTCCTGGGCGGGCCTCCTACAATGAGCAGTTCTTC.

This clonotype came up a few times. This sequence joins TRBV15 and TRBJ2-3, with D maybe TRBD2 (5 bases). Germline-derived CDR1 and CDR2 are LNHNV and YYDKDF (reference sequence). This CDR3 has 16 residues. V was pared by 0 bases and J by 1 base, with 11 bases between. The CDR3 region has the DNA TGTGCCACCAGCAGAGAGGGCGTCGGGGGCACAGATACGCAGTATTTT. It yields the protein CATSREGVGGTDTQYF.

This clonotype was seen a few times. This sequence joins TRBV5-6 and TRBJ2-7, with TRBD1 matching 7 bases. Germline V lookup: CDR1 SGHDT, CDR2 YYEEEE. The CDR3 covers 14 residues. Losses at the gene ends were 4 bases for V and 0 bases for J; bases not matched to a gene: 4. Written as DNA, the CDR3 is TGTGCCAGCAGCCGCTGGGACAGCTCCTACGAGCAGTACTTC. The encoded protein is CASSRWDSSYEQYF.

This clonotype was picked up a small number of times. The chain is built from TRBV4-1 and TRBJ2-7; 8 bases align to TRBD2. The CDR3 has 19 residues. V lost 3 bases and J lost 3; bases outside the gene matches: 19. Germline-derived CDR1 and CDR2 are MGHRA and YSYEKL. The CDR3 here is CASSHPDLSGGLPNYEQYF. CDR3 DNA: TGCGCCAGCAGCCACCCAGATTTGAGCGGGGGACTTCCCAACTACGAGCAGTACTTC.

In its sample, this clonotype was seen a few times. The V call is TRBV7-2, the J call TRBJ2-2; TRBD2 matches 10 bases. The CDR3 is 18 residues long. V trimming: 5 bases; J trimming: 1 base; junction bases outside the gene matches: 10. CDR1 and CDR2 from the germline V gene are SGHTA and FQGNSA. The chain's CDR3 is CASSPQSLAGGNTGELFF. In nucleotides, the CDR3 is TGTGCCAGCAGCCCACAGTCCTTAGCGGGAGGGAACACCGGGGAGCTGTTTTTT. The entire variable domain, with the rest obtained from reference TRBV7-2 and TRBJ2-2, is as follows: GAGVSQSPSNKVTEKGKDVELRCDPISGHTALYWYRQSLGQGLEFLIYFQGNSAPDKSGLPSDRFSAERTGGSVSTLTIQRTQQEDSAVYLCASSPQSLAGGNTGELFFGEGSRLTVL.

At least ten counts were recorded for this clonotype. The chain carries TRBV7-9 and TRBJ2-3; no definite D call. This CDR3 has 13 amino acids. Germline V gene data show CDR1 as SEHNR and CDR2 as FQNEAQ (reference sequence). V lost 6 bases to trimming and J lost 9 bases, with 16 bases between them. The CDR3 spells CASRYPDRSTQYF. The CDR3 DNA sequence: TGTGCCAGCAGATACCCGGACCGGTCAACGCAGTATTTT. The full variable domain, rest sourced from reference TRBV7-9 and TRBJ2-3, is DTGVSQNPRHKITKRGQNVTFRCDPISEHNRLYWYRQTLGQGPEFLTYFQNEAQLEKSRLLSDRFSAERPKGSFSTLEIQRTEQGDSAMYLCASRYPDRSTQYFGPGTRLTVL.

The rearrangement uses TRBV20-1 and TRBJ2-7; either TRBD1 or TRBD2 may fit D (5 bases each). The CDR3 length is 12 residues. The germline V and J ends were trimmed by 1 base and 7 bases, with 11 bases remaining between them. The germline V gene encodes CDR1 DFQATT and CDR2 SNEGSKA (reference sequence). CDR3 coding DNA: TGCAGTGCTAGAGTTAACAGGAGGGAGCAGTACTTC. It yields the protein CSARVNRREQYF.

This clonotype was seen many times. V and J are TRBV7-6 and TRBJ2-1; 9 nucleotides agree with TRBD1. The CDR3 loop spans 16 amino acids. Germline V gives CDR1 SGHVS, CDR2 FNYEAQ. V dropped 6 bases and J dropped 0; count of bases not matched to a gene: 6. The CDR3 protein is CASSIGQGSSYNEQFF. The CDR3 nucleotides are TGTGCCAGCAGTATAGGACAGGGGAGCTCCTACAATGAGCAGTTCTTC.